What follows are 14 T cell receptor beta chains derived from one specimen sequenced in a study of T cells in Graves' hyperthyroidism and ophthalmopathy. Using RNA transcripts as the source, TCR beta CDR3 regions were amplified. Using the HTBI primer set, a first-round RT-PCR was run on the TCR CDR3. MiXCR, run by TCRdb on the multiplex PCR reads, gives a single entry per CDR3 protein. The sample carries a few hundred thousand distinct CDR3 sequences, roughly 15% recorded once. Sample: blood. The receptor set was obtained from a woman aged 40 to 50 with Graves' hyperthyroidism that later progressed to Graves' ophthalmopathy.

Many counts were recorded for this clonotype. V and J are TRBV7-6 and TRBJ2-6; TRBD1 matches 9 bases. Germline values: CDR1 SGHVS, CDR2 FNYEAQ. Trimming at V came to 9 bases and at J to 0 bases, leaving 21 bases not matched to a gene. The CDR3 consists of 21 residues. In DNA, the CDR3 is TGTGCCAGTACTTCATCCGGGACAGGGAAGATCTTAAGCTCTGGGGCCAACGTCCTGACTTTC. The encoded protein is CASTSSGTGKILSSGANVLTF. The complete variable domain, with remaining parts taken from reference TRBV7-6 and TRBJ2-6, reads GAGVSQSPRYKVTKRGQDVALRCDPISGHVSLYWYRQALGQGPEFLTYFNYEAQQDKSGLPNDRFSAERPEGSISTLTIQRTEQRDSAMYRCASTSSGTGKILSSGANVLTFGAGSRLTVL.

The V call is TRBV12-3 or TRBV12-4, the J call TRBJ1-3; 7 nucleotides line up with TRBD1. The junction had 13 bases not matched to a gene; V was cut back by 5 bases and J by 0 bases. The CDR3 contains 18 residues. CDR3 DNA: TGTGCCAGCAGTCTCCCCTCGACAGGGACTTCCTCTGGAAACACCATATATTTT. It encodes CASSLPSTGTSSGNTIYF.

The V gene is TRBV5-1, the J gene TRBJ2-7, with TRBD2 matching over 12 bases. The trim removed 0 bases at V and 9 bases at J, leaving 10 bases unmatched. Germline CDR1 and CDR2: SGHRS and YFSETQ. CDR3 length: 16 residues. This chain's CDR3 is CASSLGTSGTPYGQYF. CDR3 in DNA: TGCGCCAGCAGCTTGGGGACTAGCGGGACACCATATGGGCAGTACTTC.

In its sample, this clonotype was seen a few times. One end of the junction does not line up with germline, which may come from a read error. The V and J genes are TRBV3-1 and TRBJ2-3; D perhaps matches TRBD2 (5 bases). CDR3 length: 16 residues. Per the germline V gene, CDR1 is LGHDT and CDR2 is YNNKEL (reference sequence). Written as DNA, the CDR3 is TGTGCCAGCAACCAAGTGCCCGGGGTCTCGTATCATACGCAGTATTTT. Translated, it gives CASNQVPGVSYHTQYF.

The V and J genes are TRBV9 and TRBJ1-2, with 9 bases fitting TRBD1. Trimming cost V 3 bases and J 8 bases; bases outside gene matches: 11. CDR3 length: 15 residues. Germline loops: CDR1 SGDLS, CDR2 YYNGEE. In nucleotides, the CDR3 is TGTGCCAGCAGCGCATCCGGGACAGGGATGTTAGGCTACACCTTC. It encodes CASSASGTGMLGYTF.

About this clonotype: An end of the junction differs from the germline gene, which may be a read error. This rearrangement joins TRBV19 to TRBJ2-1, with D tentatively TRBD1 (6 bases). The CDR3 spans 14 residues. Per the germline V gene, CDR1 is LNHDA and CDR2 is SQIVND (reference sequence). The CDR3 DNA follows: TGTGCCAGTAGTATAGCGTCCAGGGACAATGGGCAGTTCTTC. Its protein product is CASSIASRDNGQFF.

This clonotype was recorded at least ten times. This rearrangement joins TRBV9 to TRBJ2-1; 9 bases fit TRBD2. This CDR3 has 18 amino acids. The J segment lost 5 bases and the V segment lost 2 bases, leaving 14 bases of the junction unmatched. From germline, CDR1 is SGDLS and CDR2 YYNGEE. DNA of the CDR3: TGTGCCAGCAGCGTCCGACATATAATTGCGGGAGGGAACAATGAGCAGTTCTTC. Amino acid sequence: CASSVRHIIAGGNNEQFF.

Ten or more counts support this clonotype. The rearrangement links TRBV12-3 or TRBV12-4 to TRBJ2-5, with 15 bases that match TRBD2. This CDR3 spans 16 amino acids. V dropped 5 bases and J dropped 4; count of bases not matched to a gene: 5. As DNA, the CDR3 is TGTGCCAGCAGTATGGGACTAGCGGGAGGTGTAGAGACCCAGTACTTC. Its translation: CASSMGLAGGVETQYF.

In this sample, this clonotype turned up many times. The rearrangement joins TRBV6-1 to TRBJ2-3, with TRBD1 matching over 8 bases. V shed 3 bases, J shed 5 bases, and the junction held 4 bases outside the gene matches. Germline V gene sequence: CDR1 MNHNS, CDR2 SASEGT. CDR3 size: 14 residues. In DNA, the CDR3 is TGTGCCAGCAGTGATGGGACAGGTGGAGATACGCAGTATTTT. Protein sequence: CASSDGTGGDTQYF.

CDR3 bases: TGTGCCAGTAGTGGCTACAGGGGATCTCATCAGCCCCAGCATTTT. It is translated as CASSGYRGSHQPQHF. The chain is built from TRBV19 and TRBJ1-5; 7 nucleotides line up with TRBD1. Losses at the gene ends were 5 bases for V and 5 bases for J; bases not matched to a gene: 9. The germline V gene has CDR1 LNHDA and CDR2 SQIVND (reference sequence). This CDR3 contains 15 residues.

There are many counts of this clonotype. J is TRBJ2-3 and V is TRBV11-2; possibly TRBD1 or TRBD2 for D (5 bases each). This CDR3 contains 14 residues. Germline values: CDR1 SGHAT, CDR2 FQNNGV. The V gene lost 1 base and the J gene lost 5 bases, with 10 bases spanning the gap. CDR3 coding DNA: TGTGCCAGCAGCTTAGCGGGACCCCAAGATACGCAGTATTTT. It is translated as CASSLAGPQDTQYF.

This clonotype was seen many times. The chain employs TRBV6-5 and TRBJ1-5; a weak D match, TRBD1 (5 bases). V dropped 2 bases and J dropped 3 bases, with 17 bases sitting between them. The CDR3 has 17 amino acids. The V gene's germline CDR1 is MNHEY and CDR2 SVGAGI. The CDR3 DNA reads TGTGCCAGCAGTTACAGACCAGGGACGACAGACAATCAGCCCCAGCATTTT. Amino acids: CASSYRPGTTDNQPQHF.

This clonotype was seen a handful of times. The junction shows a germline mismatch at one end, possibly a read error. This sequence joins TRBV10-3 and TRBJ2-7; D not resolved. CDR3 size: 13 residues. Germline lookup yields CDR1 ENHRY and CDR2 SYGVKD. CDR3 amino acids: CVISDSTSYEQYF. The DNA of the CDR3 is TGTGTCATCAGTGATTCGACCTCCTACGAGCAGTACTTC.

V is TRBV6-5 and J is TRBJ1-1; TRBD1 matches at 12 bases. The length of the CDR3 is 15 residues. The V gene end was trimmed by 0 bases and the J gene end by 6 bases; junction bases not matched to a gene: 2. Germline V gene sequence: CDR1 MNHEY, CDR2 SVGAGI. This CDR3 reads CASSYSGQGAAEAFF. The DNA of the CDR3 is TGTGCCAGCAGTTACTCGGGACAGGGGGCAGCTGAAGCTTTCTTT.